The clone carrying this T cell receptor (beta chain) was counted a few times. A read error may explain this, as a much larger clone is one base away. The germline gives CDR1 MDHEN, CDR2 SYDVKM. The CDR3 has 13 amino acids. TCR beta CDR3 regions were amplified from RNA. When the TCR CDR3 underwent first-round RT-PCR, the HTBI primer set was used. MiXCR was run by TCRdb on the multiplex PCR reads, yielding one entry per CDR3 protein. The data contain around 290,000 distinct CDR3 sequences, around 13% of them singletons. The data belong to a study of T cells in Graves' hyperthyroidism and ophthalmopathy. The J gene is TRBJ2-7, the V gene TRBV28; D unclear. The clonotype was recovered from a woman between 40 and 50 years old with Graves' hyperthyroidism. The sequenced sample consisted of blood. In nucleotides, the CDR3 is TGTGCCAGCATGGGATACGCCTCCTACGGGCAGTACTTC. Its translation is CASMGYASYGQYF.